This TCR beta chain was documented in a study of blood T cells in healthy people across ages. Whenever a sample was processed, at least 6 million PBMCs were isolated. With regard to this clonotype: Being one base from a much bigger clone, this may be a read error.

Alongside a J-beta primer mix, a sample-barcoded 5' primer served in a second PCR lasting roughly 6 to 11 cycles. One entry per CDR3 protein results from TCRdb running MiXCR on the 5' RACE reads. Here the sample spans roughly 1.9 million distinct CDR3 sequences, about 39% being singletons. The sequence was collected from a human donor in good health. Source material: blood.

This CDR3 reads CASSKTGGNTEAFF. The CDR3 DNA reads as TGTGCCAGCAGCAAGACAGGGGGGAACACTGAAGCTTTCTTT. The chain uses TRBV9 and TRBJ1-1, with 9 positions matching TRBD1. The CDR3 totals 14 residues. The V segment lost 4 bases and the J segment 1 base; nucleotides outside the gene matches: 2. Germline V gives CDR1 SGDLS, CDR2 YYNGEE.